A selection of T cell receptor beta chains follows, all from one sample in a study of shared clonotypes between healthy human individuals. Method: immunoSEQ multiplex PCR; TCRdb's copy keeps in-frame clones and lacks some. Of more than 550,000 clones in the sample, 90% are singletons; the top ten hold 34%. The material sequenced was memory CD8+ T cells from PBMCs. The receptor source for this set is a young man in good health. Some clones in this sample may be carry-over from other donors' samples. Each CDR3 is given with its conserved first and last residue. Fields, in order: J gene, V gene, clone size, D gene, CDR3 protein, CDR3 DNA. A D gene is named only where the DNA matches it firmly. Not every row has a clone size; where given, it reads once, few, many or a size class.

>TRBJ2-3|TRBV13|.|.
CASSFPLQGRRDTQYF
TGTGCCAGCAGCTTCCCGTTGCAGGGGAGACGAGATACGCAGTATTTT
>TRBJ1-3|TRBV11-2|.|TRBD1
CAIKDRGYQDSGNTIYF
TGTGCCATCAAGGACAGGGGATACCAAGACTCTGGAAACACCATATATTTT
>TRBJ2-3|TRBV4-1|.|.
CASSQVLPVGPTDTQYF
TGCGCCAGCAGCCAAGTTTTGCCAGTCGGCCCCACAGATACGCAGTATTTT
>TRBJ2-2|TRBV6-6|.|.
CASRNTGELFF
TGTGCCAGCAGGAACACCGGGGAGCTGTTTTTT
>TRBJ2-2|TRBV19|.|.
CASSIAGIGELFF
TGTGCCAGTAGTATCGCCGGGATCGGGGAGCTGTTTTTT
>TRBJ2-7|TRBV6-5|.|.
CASSYEGGGSYEQYF
TGTGCCAGCAGTTACGAGGGCGGTGGGTCCTACGAGCAGTACTTC
>TRBJ2-7|TRBV6-1|.|.
CASSEIALARDYEQYF
TGTGCCAGCAGTGAAATCGCCCTAGCCAGAGACTACGAGCAGTACTTC
>TRBJ1-4|TRBV6-1|.|TRBD1
CASGTGENEKLFF
TGTGCCAGCGGAACAGGGGAGAATGAAAAACTGTTTTTT
>TRBJ2-7|TRBV10-2|once|.
CASSAGPSSYEQYF
TGCGCCAGCAGTGCAGGGCCTAGCTCCTACGAGCAGTACTTC
>TRBJ2-5|TRBV10-3|.|.
CASSGTTGPGETQYF
TGTGCCAGCAGTGGGACGACAGGCCCGGGAGAGACCCAGTACTTC
>TRBJ2-1|TRBV9|once|.
CASSGRAYNEQFF
TGTGCCAGCAGCGGGAGGGCCTACAATGAGCAGTTCTTC
>TRBJ1-6|TRBV5-4|.|.
CASSFGRVESPLHF
TGTGCCAGCAGCTTCGGCAGGGTGGAATCACCCCTCCACTTT
>TRBJ1-1|TRBV28|once|.
CASSPRQERTEAFF
TGTGCCAGCAGCCCCCGGCAGGAGCGCACTGAAGCTTTCTTT
>TRBJ2-2|TRBV30|.|.
CAWRGGTADTGELFF
TGTGCCTGGAGGGGCGGGACGGCGGACACCGGGGAGCTGTTTTTT
>TRBJ2-2|TRBV4-1|.|TRBD2
CASSQVPGLAAGELFF
TGCGCCAGCAGCCAAGTTCCGGGACTAGCCGCCGGGGAGCTGTTTTTT
>TRBJ1-5|TRBV7-6|.|.
CASSLRGSGQPQHF
TGTGCCAGCAGCTTAAGGGGCTCGGGTCAGCCCCAGCATTTT
>TRBJ2-2|TRBV27|once|TRBD1
CASRTGGAMFF
TGTGCCAGCAGGACAGGGGGGGCGATGTTTTTT
>TRBJ2-7|TRBV9|.|TRBD2
CASSVGSGGYEQYF
TGTGCCAGCAGCGTAGGAAGCGGGGGGTACGAGCAGTACTTC
>TRBJ2-3|TRBV6-6|.|.
CASSSTLFLDTQYF
TGTGCCAGCAGTTCCACCCTATTTTTAGATACGCAGTATTTT
>TRBJ2-5|TRBV28|.|TRBD2
CASSTYMQGHSRLAGETQYF
TGTGCCAGCAGTACCTACATGCAGGGGCACTCAAGGCTAGCGGGAGAGACCCAGTACTTC
>TRBJ1-5|TRBV19|once|.
CASSEGGYSNQPQHF
TGTGCCAGTAGCGAAGGGGGTTATAGCAATCAGCCCCAGCATTTT
>TRBJ2-7|TRBV11-2|.|TRBD2
CASSNPGTSGRVYEQYF
TGTGCCAGCAGCAATCCCGGGACTAGCGGGAGGGTCTACGAGCAGTACTTC
>TRBJ2-7|TRBV7-9|.|TRBD1
CASSAKGGTGNNEQYF
TGTGCCAGCAGCGCAAAGGGGGGGACAGGGAATAACGAGCAGTACTTC
>TRBJ2-3|TRBV19|.|TRBD1
CASSMGQGSTDTQYF
TGTGCCAGTAGTATGGGACAGGGGAGCACAGATACGCAGTATTTT
>TRBJ1-3|TRBV9|.|.
CASSVAPGRGSGNTIYF
TGTGCCAGCAGCGTAGCCCCTGGACGAGGCTCTGGAAACACCATATATTTT
>TRBJ2-1|TRBV27|.|.
CASSLGQFF
TGTGCCAGCAGTTTGGGGCAGTTCTTC
>TRBJ1-1|TRBV27|.|.
CASSGGISNTEAFF
TGTGCCAGCAGTGGAGGGATTTCGAACACTGAAGCTTTCTTT
>TRBJ2-1|TRBV11-3|.|.
CASSSRDGTYNEQFF
TGTGCCAGCAGCTCTAGGGACGGGACCTACAATGAGCAGTTCTTC
>TRBJ2-2|TRBV5-1|.|.
CASSLRVARELFF
TGCGCCAGCAGCTTGAGGGTAGCCCGGGAGCTGTTTTTT
>TRBJ2-7|TRBV30|once|TRBD1
CAWSPGTGNNEQYF
TGTGCCTGGAGTCCCGGGACAGGAAATAACGAGCAGTACTTC
>TRBJ2-7|TRBV5-6|once|TRBD1
CASSLGAGTGDREQYF
TGTGCCAGCAGCTTGGGGGCTGGGACAGGGGACCGGGAGCAGTACTTC
>TRBJ2-7|TRBV29-1|.|TRBD2
CSVLDGTSGRVSSYEQYF
TGCAGCGTGCTCGATGGGACTAGCGGGAGGGTAAGCTCCTACGAGCAGTACTTC
>TRBJ2-3|TRBV27|.|TRBD1
CASSLYPTGTGSTDTQYF
TGTGCCAGCAGTTTATACCCCACCGGGACAGGGAGTACAGATACGCAGTATTTT
>TRBJ1-1|TRBV5-4|once|TRBD1
CASSARTGQNTEAFF
TGTGCCAGCAGCGCCCGGACAGGGCAGAACACTGAAGCTTTCTTT
>TRBJ1-1|TRBV7-6|.|.
CASSSILVGGPNTEAFF
TGTGCCAGCAGCAGTATCTTGGTGGGCGGACCGAACACTGAAGCTTTCTTT
>TRBJ2-1|TRBV6-6|.|TRBD1
CASSPRQGANEQFF
TGTGCCAGCAGCCCCCGACAGGGGGCTAATGAGCAGTTCTTC
>TRBJ1-4|TRBV5-4|.|.
CASTNTGTFSPNEKLFF
TGTGCCAGCACCAATACAGGGACCTTCTCTCCTAATGAAAAACTGTTTTTT
>TRBJ2-3|TRBV29-1|.|.
CSVSGPSTDTQYF
TGCAGCGTTTCTGGCCCTAGCACAGATACGCAGTATTTT
>TRBJ1-1|TRBV30|.|.
CAWGNRRGRTEAFF
TGTGCCTGGGGAAATCGTCGGGGGAGGACTGAAGCTTTCTTT
>TRBJ1-2|TRBV2|once|.
CASSPVPGGNYGYTF
TGTGCCAGCAGTCCGGTCCCTGGCGGAAACTATGGCTACACCTTC
>TRBJ2-3|TRBV30|.|.
CAWSVLTDHTQYF
TGTGCCTGGAGTGTACTCACCGATCATACGCAGTATTTT